This T cell receptor beta chain originates from a study of blood T cells in healthy people across ages (dated by TCRdb to about 2015). Regarding the research as a whole: In model experiments, template switching captured about one uniquely barcoded TCR beta cDNA molecule for every two T cells. Using deep sequencing normalized with unique cDNA molecular identifiers, the study measured how TCR beta repertoire diversity changes with age. The donors were divided into four age groups: young (average around 16 years), middle-aged (around 41), aged (about 56) and long-lived (roughly 82). The study analyzed two additional independent replicas of 1 million unique cDNA reads from the same blood draw for two donors, one aged 18 to 30 and one aged 80 or older. Results and caveats for the whole study, not just this receptor: As age increased, observed TCR beta diversity per million T cells dropped in a roughly linear way, and a significant reduction was already evident by age 40. Observed TCR beta diversity correlated strongly with the percentage of naive T cells measured by flow cytometry. Donor CMV infection status was unknown, potentially confounding age-related changes in expanded clonotypes. Because profiling used bulk unsorted PBMCs, naive and antigen-experienced compartments could not be compared conclusively. Compared with the aged group, the long-lived group had more naive CD4+ T cells, fewer expanded clones and increased TCR diversity, suggesting age selection. Total diversity estimates from one million sequenced T cells were considered lower bounds and underestimates.

Reading from cysteine to phenylalanine, the CDR3 counts 14 amino acids. The DNA shown is the 42-base CDR3, in frame from base 1. V loses 5 bases of germline sequence and J loses 5 bases, and the interval between the two ends is 19 bases. The germline V gene sets CDR1 to SQVTM and CDR2 to ANQGSEA. In its sample, this clonotype was seen many times. Its cognate antigen has yet to be identified. Base qualities are not provided; no much larger clone lies one nucleotide away. The library was built by means of 5' RACE. The sample was run on an Illumina HiSeq 2500. A second PCR of about 7 to 12 cycles was run with a J-beta primer mix and a sample-barcoded 5' primer. A unique molecular identifier was introduced onto each TCR beta cDNA molecule by a template-switch 5' adaptor carrying 12 random nucleotides. At least 2.5 million CDR3-containing paired-end reads were obtained from each sample. All of the RNA was converted into first-strand cDNA using the Mint cDNA synthesis kit, with a TRBC-specific oligonucleotide serving as the primer. After uracil-DNA glycosylase treatment, a first 18-cycle PCR used universal primers M1SS and BC2_uni_R on all cDNA. In the source study's methods: Normalization of each sample was performed by random selection of 1 million high-quality reads, each carrying a distinct molecular identifier. Instead of being binned into consensus sequences, reads with shared molecular identifiers were discarded. CDR3 identification, clonotype clustering and error correction used MiTCR with a Q25 quality threshold and the strictest error-elimination algorithm. A nonparametric unseen species model using Euler transformation provided a lower-bound estimate of total TCR beta diversity. TCRdb trimmed the raw reads at Q25, called clones with MiXCR and kept productive beta chains. One record per CDR3 amino acid sequence lists the most common genes and DNA. Here the V and J calls rest on TCRdb's processing, not on the authors' analysis. Counted in this sample were some 930,000 distinct CDR3 sequences; 25% to 30% of them appeared once. The ten largest clones add up to about 9.4% of the sample.

The donors were some 39 Caucasian individuals from Russia, aged 6 to 90 years, who were systemically healthy. Each donor gave 8 to 10 milliliters of peripheral blood, drawn into EDTA-treated Vacutainer tubes. PBMCs were isolated by Ficoll-Paque density-gradient centrifugation, with at least 7 million obtained per sample. Total RNA, at least 5.5 micrograms per sample, was extracted from PBMCs with Trizol reagent. Naive CD45RAhigh/CD27high T cell percentages were measured by flow cytometry on a PBMC aliquot from every donor. These records were also assigned to another study, of T cells of mothers and their children. The second study reports: Nine systemically healthy Caucasian individuals, comprising three mothers and their six children, were included as donors. cDNA synthesis used all of the extracted RNA, with approximately 1.4 ug of RNA in each 15 ul reaction. In the second PCR, the M1S primer added sample barcodes and 2-4 random nucleotides. Over 10 million TCR beta CDR3 reads came from each mother, compared with 3.3 million or so reads from each child. Thymic selection shapes the output of TCR recombination in a similar way in related and unrelated pairs, and inherited differences have a minor effect. Normalized repertoire overlap in related mother-child pairs was always slightly higher than in unrelated mother-child pairs, but the difference was never significant. With a sensitivity of approximately 100 clones per million clonotypes, no persistent microchimeric T cell clones were detected. Deep NGS was used in the study to compare the TCR beta repertoires of mothers and children and to look for features that separate related mother-child pairs from unrelated individuals. The mean age was around 42 +/- 4 years for the mothers and roughly 11 +/- 4 years for the children. After adapters were ligated using NEBNext reagents, the libraries underwent 100+100 nt paired-end sequencing on an Illumina HiSeq 2000. To prevent cross-contamination, the mother and child libraries were prepared a month apart and were sequenced in separate runs. For each donor, between roughly 500,000 and 2,300,000 distinct TCR beta clonotypes were identified. Naive TCR beta clonotypes were estimated from low-frequency clonotypes matched to each donor's FACS-determined naive share, without sorting.

This sequence was found in a woman in her thirties or forties in good health. The material sequenced was blood. The chain is assembled from TRBV29-1 and TRBJ2-7, and perhaps TRBD2 as D gene, on 5 matching bases. The CDR3 amino acid sequence is: CSVSPGLPENEQYF. In nucleotides, the sequence is TGCAGCGTTAGCCCCGGACTGCCCGAGAACGAGCAGTACTTC.